This TCR beta chain was captured by sequencing in a study of cytomegalovirus exposure and HLA in healthy donors (dated by TCRdb to 2016 to 2017). Turning to the overall study: An earlier analysis of roughly 500 of the donors reported over 250 Gb of sequence data and roughly 120 million unique TCR beta sequences obtained from around 170 million T cells. An early release covering about 600 HLA-typed donors comprised 250 to 350 gigabases of sequencing data and tens of millions of unique TCR sequences. Among the approximately 400 genotyped donors, around 79% belonged to the genetic ancestry cluster associated with self-reported Caucasian donors. The study aimed to test whether signatures of past pathogen exposure could be identified by cataloging public T cell receptors. Using immunosequencing, the study profiled T cell repertoires from fewer than 700 subjects and related those repertoires to cytomegalovirus serostatus. Besides the first cohort of about 730 subjects, a separate validation cohort made up of over a hundred different subjects was used. To predict cytomegalovirus infection status, the study brought together high-throughput TCR immunosequencing, statistical association of individual TCRs with disease status, and machine learning. In a later analysis, previously published TCR beta repertoires from 666 donors were re-analyzed and high-resolution HLA genotyping was added so that TCR occurrence patterns could be studied. Rather than drawing on any new phenotypic data, the later analysis identified candidate immune exposures from TCR beta sequences and the way those sequences occurred across donors. In an earlier analysis of a few hundred of the donors, high-throughput TCR beta sequencing was used to judge whether each TCR beta V gene segment behaved as functional or pseudogenic. Donor age, sex, ethnicity and CMV serostatus were compiled alongside the repertoire data. Genome-wide SNP genotypes for about 65% of the roughly 700 donors were used in a later genetic analysis, which treated that subset as a discovery cohort. Every repertoire in the discovery cohort had been generated on one and the same sequencing platform. HLA typing included class I and class II loci at four-digit resolution. The number of typed donors differed by locus: roughly 629-640 for A, B, C, DRB1 and DQB1; some 540 for DQA1; fewer than 610 for DPA1; and roughly 490 for DPB1. A handful of DR-DQ haplotypes were handled as single units for association and clustering because linkage in the cohort was strong. Among about 360 genotyped donors of the cohort, an average of roughly 240,000 unique TCR beta nucleotide sequences were sequenced per donor, roughly 20% of them non-productive.

As regards this clone: What this receptor recognizes is not known. The input lacks base qualities; no much larger clone sits a single base away.

The paper's findings and limits, for the study overall: Only TCR beta chains were sequenced in this cohort, and the absence of alpha or paired-chain data limited detectable features. A later analysis associated 15,000 to 20,000 TCR beta sequences with specific HLA alleles at a false discovery rate of 0.05. In a later analysis, TCR association rates were found to vary across HLA loci, with the most associated TCRs seen for DRB1 alleles and the fewest for HLA-C alleles. The classifier was reported to diagnose cytomegalovirus status with high specificity and sensitivity in both the original cohort and the validation cohort. The authors suggested that the approach could potentially be generalized to other disease states and immunological phenotypes. Assigning TCR associations to individual alleles was difficult when HLA alleles, especially DR and DQ, strongly co-occurred. For the cohort, immune exposure information was limited to CMV serostatus. In an earlier analysis of 587 of the donors, most TCR beta V segments appeared in productive rearrangements about 87% or about 30% of the time, broadly matching IMGT annotations. In the study, some 160 TCR beta chains were listed as associated with cytomegalovirus. In a later analysis, several top co-occurrence clusters were reported to appear linked to parvovirus B19, influenza, CMV and Epstein-Barr virus. Roughly 15 rarely observed V segments, including chromosome 9 orphons, were excluded from the earlier analysis of just under 600 of the donors because counts were too low. Most TCR sequences were seen in very few donors, while some public TCRs were found in many individuals. A further reported finding was that TCR beta sequences accurately predicted the HLA-A and HLA-B alleles for most subjects in the first cohort. Correlated functional status among segregating V segments might be attributable to linkage disequilibrium, but an unknown experimental factor could not be ruled out. A later analysis found that most CMV-associated TCR beta chains appeared HLA-restricted, with HLA associations seemingly driven largely by CMV exposure. Compared with equally common non-associated chains, HLA-associated TCR beta chains in a later analysis were more clonally expanded and had lower generation probabilities. Because some donors lacked HLA typing at each locus, the association tests relied only on the typed subset. Roughly uniform sequencing depth across donors was assumed in presence/absence analyses, although this assumption may not hold. Some IMGT-functional V segments, including TRBV6-2 and TRBV6-3, could not be told apart with the 87-base-pair reads, so those segments were excluded. A later genetic analysis reported fewer N-insertions in productive TCRs among donors in an Asian-associated ancestry cluster than the roughly 700-donor mean. A group of highly shared sequence variants was considered likely to be a technical artifact of the sequencing pipeline. A later genetic analysis associated a missense DCLRE1C variant with V-gene and J-gene trimming of TCR beta chains, and an independent cohort replicated the association. In vitro tests confirmed that three of the cytomegalovirus-associated TCR beta chains recognize cytomegalovirus antigens.

The cohort was made up of approximately 670 healthy bone marrow donors. All cohort members were sampled while nominally healthy, although unrecorded immune exposures were likely present. The donor tested CMV seronegative, placing the donor among the 300 to 400 seronegative members of the cohort. Every donor gave a peripheral blood sample, and the peripheral blood mononuclear cells from that sample were used for TCR beta sequencing. Genomic DNA was extracted from the blood cell samples with the Qiagen DNeasy Blood Extraction Kit. The junction shows trimming of 5 bases on V and 4 bases on J, and the gene matches do not reach 4 bases of it. Taken from the germline V gene (reference sequence), the CDR1 and CDR2 loops are MNHEY and SMNVEV. The CDR3 sequence holds 14 residues, the cysteine and phenylalanine included. Solely the CDR3 DNA is kept, with 42 bases framed from the first base. The receptor library was made with the immunoSEQ multiplex PCR assay. The multiplex PCR relied on a mix of 60 forward primers for TCR Vbeta segments and 13 reverse primers for TCR Jbeta segments. Amplification of the CDR3 region of rearranged TCR beta genes was performed with a multiplex PCR assay on genomic DNA. Amplified TCR beta libraries were sequenced as 87-base-pair reads on the Illumina HiSeq System. Per the original workflow: In a later analysis, 77 million or so unique TCR beta chains were counted across the roughly 610 repertoires, and roughly 11 million of these chains were shared by at least two donors. To remove PCR and sequencing errors, raw reads were error-corrected and collapsed into unique sequences using a nearest-neighbor algorithm that merged closely related sequences. CDR3 sequences were aligned to IMGT reference sequences to assign V, D and J gene segments. For a sequence to be retained, a match of at least six nucleotides was required to both a V gene segment and a J gene segment. A rearrangement was called productive if the CDR3 had no stop codons and remained in frame with V and J, and every other rearrangement was called non-productive. CDR3 was defined according to IMGT convention as the region running from the second conserved V-encoded cysteine to the conserved J-encoded phenylalanine. The earlier analysis of about 610 of the donors excluded any sequence lacking an unambiguous match to a single V gene segment. In an earlier analysis of 587 of the donors, V segments were called functional above 56.7% productive rearrangements and were called segregating when the between-donor standard deviation exceeded 5%. To diagnose cytomegalovirus status from the catalog of TCR beta chain sequences, a statistical classification framework was built. V and J gene assignment, in a later analysis, came from comparing TCR nucleotide sequences with IMGT/GENE-DB human TR gene sequences. Using the TCRdist pipeline, a later analysis assigned CDR3 sequences along with most-parsimonious VDJ recombination scenarios. A later analysis defined each TCR beta chain by its CDR3 amino acid sequence plus V-gene family, and excluded reads lacking a unique V-gene family. A later analysis removed several hundred highly shared, low-generation-probability nucleotide sequences to deal with suspected cross-contamination and a sequencing artifact. A later analysis calculated a clonal expansion index for each public chain from normalized within-repertoire ranks of inferred template counts. In a later analysis, generation probabilities were computed with a VDJ recombination model fitted to out-of-frame rearrangements, and the resulting probabilities were checked against IGoR. In a later analysis, TCR-TCR, TCR-HLA and TCR-CMV co-occurrence was scored with hypergeometric tests, and a repertoire-size bias correction was applied to TCR pairs. To estimate false discovery rates, a later analysis permuted the HLA or CMV assignments 20 times. In a later analysis, co-occurring TCRs were grouped using DBSCAN, and TCRdist sequence similarity was added for clustering within HLA-allele-positive subsets. Co-occurrence clustering excluded repertoires with fewer than 30,000 or more than 120,000 public chains, plus five with anomalous nucleotide sharing. TCRdb obtained this table from immuneACCESS and retained in-frame rearrangements with V and J assigned. These tables miss some clones; where compared with another copy, unresolved V genes account for less than half of the shortfall, and the remainder is unexplained. The D gene and trimming were derived from the DNA, and the V and J assignments and clone size from that table. The sample profile shows approximately 90,000 clones; around 80% of them were found once. Clones ranked in the top ten supply 2% to 2.5% of the sample.

This receptor was obtained from a man aged 40-49 years in good health and CMV-seronegative. The sequence links TRBV27 to TRBJ1-3, with 8 bases matching TRBD1. The sequenced material came from PBMCs. The DNA is as follows: TGTGCCAGCAGTCCTACAGGGGGAGGAAACACCATATATTTT. Its protein reads: CASSPTGGGNTIYF.